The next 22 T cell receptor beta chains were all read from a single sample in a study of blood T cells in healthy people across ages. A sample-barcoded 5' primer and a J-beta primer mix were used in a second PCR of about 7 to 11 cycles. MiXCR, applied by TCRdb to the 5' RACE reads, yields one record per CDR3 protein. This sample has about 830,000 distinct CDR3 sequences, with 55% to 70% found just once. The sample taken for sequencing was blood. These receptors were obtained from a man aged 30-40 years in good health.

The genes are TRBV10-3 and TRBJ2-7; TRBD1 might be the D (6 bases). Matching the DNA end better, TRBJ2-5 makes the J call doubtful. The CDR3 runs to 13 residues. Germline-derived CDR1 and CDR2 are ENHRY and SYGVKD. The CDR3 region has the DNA TGTGCCATCAACTTTGGGGGCTCAGAGACCCAGTACTTC. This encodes CAINFGGSETQYF.

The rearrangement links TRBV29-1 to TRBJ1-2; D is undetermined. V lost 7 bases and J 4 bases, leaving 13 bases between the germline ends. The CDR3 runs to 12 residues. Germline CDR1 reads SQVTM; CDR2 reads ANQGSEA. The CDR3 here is CSAWWAGYGYTF. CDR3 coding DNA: TGCAGCGCCTGGTGGGCTGGCTATGGCTACACCTTC.

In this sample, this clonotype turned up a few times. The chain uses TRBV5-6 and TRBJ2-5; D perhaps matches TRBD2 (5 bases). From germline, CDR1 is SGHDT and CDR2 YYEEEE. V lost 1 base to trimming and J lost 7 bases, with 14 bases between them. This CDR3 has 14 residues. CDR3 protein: CASSLTRGWVTQYF. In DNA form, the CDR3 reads TGTGCCAGCAGCTTGACTAGAGGCTGGGTGACCCAGTACTTC.

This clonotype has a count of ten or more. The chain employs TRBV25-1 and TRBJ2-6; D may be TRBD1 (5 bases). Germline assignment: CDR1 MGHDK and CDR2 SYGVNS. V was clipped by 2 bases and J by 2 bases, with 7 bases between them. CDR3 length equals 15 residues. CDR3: CASSEGRAGANVLTF. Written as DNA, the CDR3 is TGTGCCAGCAGTGAAGGCAGGGCTGGGGCCAACGTCCTGACTTTC. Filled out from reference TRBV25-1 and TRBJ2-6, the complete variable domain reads EADIYQTPRYLVIGTGKKITLECSQTMGHDKMYWYQQDPGMELHLIHYSYGVNSTEKGDLSSESTVSRIRTEHFPLTLESARPSHTSQYLCASSEGRAGANVLTFGAGSRLTVL.

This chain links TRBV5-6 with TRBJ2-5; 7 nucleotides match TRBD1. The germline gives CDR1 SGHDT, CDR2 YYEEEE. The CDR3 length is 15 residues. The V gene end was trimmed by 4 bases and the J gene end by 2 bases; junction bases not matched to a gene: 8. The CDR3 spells CASSTTGKGQETQYF. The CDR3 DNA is TGTGCCAGCAGCACGACAGGGAAAGGGCAAGAGACCCAGTACTTC.

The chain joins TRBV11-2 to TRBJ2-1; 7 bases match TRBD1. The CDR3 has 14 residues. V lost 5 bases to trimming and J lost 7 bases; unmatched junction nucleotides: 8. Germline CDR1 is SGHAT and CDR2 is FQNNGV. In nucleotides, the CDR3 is TGTGCCAGCAGCCCCTCGGACAGGAGAAATGAGCAGTTCTTC. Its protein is CASSPSDRRNEQFF.

The CDR3 is CASSHRDRDSPLHF. The CDR3 bases are TGTGCCAGCAGCCATCGGGACAGGGATTCACCCCTCCACTTT. V usage is TRBV3-1 and J usage is TRBJ1-6; TRBD1 matches at 9 bases. This CDR3 region has 14 residues. Trimming at V came to 3 bases and at J to 8 bases, leaving 2 bases not matched to a gene. The germline CDR1 and CDR2 sequences are LGHDT and YNNKEL (reference sequence).

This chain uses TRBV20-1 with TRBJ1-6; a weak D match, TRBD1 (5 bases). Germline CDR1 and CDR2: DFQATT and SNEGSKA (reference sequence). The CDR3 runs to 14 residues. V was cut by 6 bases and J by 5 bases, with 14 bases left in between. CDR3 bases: TGCAGTGCCAGATTGACGGGGCATAATTCACCCCTCCACTTT. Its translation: CSARLTGHNSPLHF.

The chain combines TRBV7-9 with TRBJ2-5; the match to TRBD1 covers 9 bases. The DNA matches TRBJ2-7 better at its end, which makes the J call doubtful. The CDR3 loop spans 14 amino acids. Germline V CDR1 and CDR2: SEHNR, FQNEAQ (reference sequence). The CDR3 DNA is TGTGCCAGCAACCCGGGGACAGGGATTTACGAGCAGTACTTC. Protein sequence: CASNPGTGIYEQYF.

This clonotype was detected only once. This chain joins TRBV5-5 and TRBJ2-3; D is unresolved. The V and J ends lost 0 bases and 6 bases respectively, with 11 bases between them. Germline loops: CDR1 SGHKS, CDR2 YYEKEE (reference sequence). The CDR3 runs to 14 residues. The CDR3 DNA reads TGTGCCAGCAGCTTGGAGGCGGCGGTGGATACGCAGTATTTT. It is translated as CASSLEAAVDTQYF.

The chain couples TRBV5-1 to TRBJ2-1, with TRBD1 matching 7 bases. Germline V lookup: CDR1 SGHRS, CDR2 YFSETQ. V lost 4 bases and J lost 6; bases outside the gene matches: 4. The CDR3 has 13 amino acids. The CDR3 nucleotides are TGCGCCAGCAGCACAGGGGCAGGCAATGAGCAGTTCTTC. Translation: CASSTGAGNEQFF.

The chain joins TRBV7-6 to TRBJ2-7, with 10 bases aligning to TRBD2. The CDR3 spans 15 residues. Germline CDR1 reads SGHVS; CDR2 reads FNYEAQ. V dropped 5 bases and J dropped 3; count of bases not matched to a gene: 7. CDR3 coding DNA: TGTGCCAGCAGCCCATCCGGGACTAGCGTCTACGAGCAGTACTTC. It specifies CASSPSGTSVYEQYF.

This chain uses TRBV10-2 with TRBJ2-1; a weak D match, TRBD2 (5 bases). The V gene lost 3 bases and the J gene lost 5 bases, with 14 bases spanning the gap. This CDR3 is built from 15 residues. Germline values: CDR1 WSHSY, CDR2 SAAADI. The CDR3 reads CASSEVARYHNEQFF. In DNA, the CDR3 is TGCGCCAGCAGTGAAGTAGCGCGGTACCACAATGAGCAGTTCTTC.

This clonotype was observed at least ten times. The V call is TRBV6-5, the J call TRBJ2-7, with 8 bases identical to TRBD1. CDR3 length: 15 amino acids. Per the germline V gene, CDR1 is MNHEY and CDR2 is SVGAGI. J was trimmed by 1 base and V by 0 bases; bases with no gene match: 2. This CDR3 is CASSYSNRGSYEQYF. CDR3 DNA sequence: TGTGCCAGCAGTTACTCGAACAGGGGGTCCTACGAGCAGTACTTC.

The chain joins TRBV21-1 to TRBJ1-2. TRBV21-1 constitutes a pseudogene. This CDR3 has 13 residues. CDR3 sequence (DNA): TGTGCCATCGCAGAGGAGACTAACTATGGCTACACCTTC. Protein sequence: CAIAEETNYGYTF.

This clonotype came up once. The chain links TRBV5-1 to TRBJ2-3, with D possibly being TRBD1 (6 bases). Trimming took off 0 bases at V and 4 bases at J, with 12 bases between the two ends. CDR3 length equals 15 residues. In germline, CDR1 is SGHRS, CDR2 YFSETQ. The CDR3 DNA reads TGCGCCAGCAGCTTGGACAACCACAGGGCAGATACGCAGTATTTT. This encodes CASSLDNHRADTQYF.

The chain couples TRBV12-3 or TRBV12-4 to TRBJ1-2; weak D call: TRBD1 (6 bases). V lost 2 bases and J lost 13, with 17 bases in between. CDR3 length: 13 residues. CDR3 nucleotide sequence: TGTGCCAGCAGTTTAAGCTCGGGGACACGCGGCACCTTC. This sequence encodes CASSLSSGTRGTF.

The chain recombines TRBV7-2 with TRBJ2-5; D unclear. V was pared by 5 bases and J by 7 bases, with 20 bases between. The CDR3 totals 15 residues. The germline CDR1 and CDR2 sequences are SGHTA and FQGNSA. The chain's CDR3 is CASSPSGLYKGTQYF. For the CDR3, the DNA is TGTGCCAGCAGCCCATCGGGTCTATACAAGGGGACCCAGTACTTC.

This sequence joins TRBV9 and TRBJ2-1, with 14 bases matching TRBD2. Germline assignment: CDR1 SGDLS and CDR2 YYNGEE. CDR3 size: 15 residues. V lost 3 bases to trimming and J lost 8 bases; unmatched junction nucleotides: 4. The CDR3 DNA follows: TGTGCCAGCAGCGCAGGGACTAGCGGGAGAGATGAGCAGTTCTTC. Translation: CASSAGTSGRDEQFF.

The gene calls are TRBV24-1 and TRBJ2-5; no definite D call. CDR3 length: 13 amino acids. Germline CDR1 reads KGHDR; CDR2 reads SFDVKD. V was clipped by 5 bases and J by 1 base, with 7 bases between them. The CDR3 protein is CATSGRAQETQYF. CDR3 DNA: TGTGCCACCAGTGGTAGGGCCCAAGAGACCCAGTACTTC.

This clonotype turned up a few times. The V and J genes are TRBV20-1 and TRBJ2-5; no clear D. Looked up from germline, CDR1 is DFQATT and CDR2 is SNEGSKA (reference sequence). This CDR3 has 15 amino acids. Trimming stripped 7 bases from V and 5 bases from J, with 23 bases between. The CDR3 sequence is CSVASPGRARETQYF. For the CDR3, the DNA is TGCAGTGTCGCCAGTCCCGGACGGGCCCGCGAGACCCAGTACTTC.

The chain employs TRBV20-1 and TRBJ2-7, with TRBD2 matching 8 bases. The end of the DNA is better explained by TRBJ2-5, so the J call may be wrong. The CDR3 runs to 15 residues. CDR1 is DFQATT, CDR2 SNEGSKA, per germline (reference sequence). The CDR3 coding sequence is TGCAGTGCTAGTCCCCCGAGCGGGAGTGGGGAGACCCAGTACTTC. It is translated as CSASPPSGSGETQYF.